The rows below give T cell receptor beta chains drawn from one sample of a study of blood T cell repertoires in COVID-19. Profiled with immunoSEQ multiplex PCR; TCRdb holds only in-frame clones, not every one. The table has 140,000 to 150,000 clones, roughly 84% seen once. Material for sequencing was PBMCs or T cells enriched from blood (not recorded which). These receptors were collected from a woman aged 45 to 65 who had been exposed to COVID-19. Each CDR3 is given with its conserved first and last residue. A D gene is named only where the DNA matches it firmly. Size values are once, few and many counts, or a class for expanded clones, and some rows have none.

clone size	D gene	V gene	J gene	CDR3 DNA	CDR3 protein
-	TRBD1	TRBV9	TRBJ1-3	TGTGCCAGCAGCGCGGGTACAGGGGGCCCTGGAAACACCATATATTTT	CASSAGTGGPGNTIYF
-	-	TRBV19	TRBJ1-5	TGTGCCAGTAGCACCGGCGGACAGTTTAATCAGCCCCAGCATTTT	CASSTGGQFNQPQHF
once	-	TRBV11-2	TRBJ1-1	TGTGCCAGCAGCTTAGACAGGGCATTGAACACTGAAGCTTTCTTT	CASSLDRALNTEAFF
-	-	TRBV9	TRBJ2-3	TGTGCCAGCAACCTCCAAGAGGGAACCGATACGCAGTATTTT	CASNLQEGTDTQYF
-	-	TRBV29-1	TRBJ2-1	TGCAGCGTCCCGGACTGGCACAATGAGCAGTTCTTC	CSVPDWHNEQFF
-	TRBD1	TRBV6-2/TRBV6-3	TRBJ2-1	TGTGCCAGCAGTTTTTTCGGACAGGGGACAGGTGAGCAGTTCTTC	CASSFFGQGTGEQFF
once	-	TRBV9	TRBJ2-3	TGTGCCAGCAGCGGTCGGGGTGGCGGGATGACAGATACGCAGTATTTT	CASSGRGGGMTDTQYF
-	-	TRBV2	TRBJ1-2	TGTGCCAGCAGTACAGAAGGATTTGGCTACACCTTC	CASSTEGFGYTF
-	-	TRBV6-1	TRBJ2-4	TGTGCCAGCAGTGAAGCGCGAGGAGGGAGTGTTGGAAACATTCAGTACTTC	CASSEARGGSVGNIQYF
-	-	TRBV15	TRBJ2-2	TGTGCCACCGGTACCCCGGGGGGCAGTCGCACCGGGGAGCTGTTTTTT	CATGTPGGSRTGELFF
-	-	TRBV5-1	TRBJ1-1	TGCGCCAGCAGTTTTAGTCCAGGGATGATAAACACTGAAGCTTTCTTT	CASSFSPGMINTEAFF
few	-	TRBV14	TRBJ1-1	TGTGCCAGCACGACGGGGATAAACACTGAAGCTTTCTTT	CASTTGINTEAFF
-	-	TRBV15	TRBJ2-6	TGTGCCACCAGCAGAGATCACTCTGGGGCCAACGTCCTGACTTTC	CATSRDHSGANVLTF
once	-	TRBV7-2	TRBJ2-5	TGTGCCAGCAGCCTCAGGGATGGGGAGACCCAGTACTTC	CASSLRDGETQYF
-	TRBD1	TRBV27	TRBJ2-7	TGTGCCAGTCGAACAGGGGGCCAATACGAGCAGTACTTC	CASRTGGQYEQYF
-	-	TRBV18	TRBJ1-3	TGTGCCAGCTCAAAGAGGGGGGGATCTGGAAACACCATATATTTT	CASSKRGGSGNTIYF
-	TRBD1	TRBV9	TRBJ1-2	TGTGCCAGCAGAACCCCGGGACAGGGTCATGGCTACACCTTC	CASRTPGQGHGYTF
-	TRBD1	TRBV25-1	TRBJ2-2	TGTGCCAGCAGTGAATACAGACAGGGGGCAACCGGGGAGCTGTTTTTT	CASSEYRQGATGELFF
-	TRBD2	TRBV19	TRBJ2-2	TGTGCCAGTAGTCCCCCTCGGGGGAGGGCCGGGGAGCTGTTTTTT	CASSPPRGRAGELFF
-	-	TRBV28	TRBJ1-2	TGTGCCAGCAGTTCAAACACGTACTATGGCTACACCTTC	CASSSNTYYGYTF
-	TRBD1	TRBV5-5	TRBJ1-1	TGTGCCAGCAGCTACCGACCGGGACAGGTAGGGGAAGCTTTCTTT	CASSYRPGQVGEAFF
-	-	TRBV4-3	TRBJ1-2	TGCGCCAGCAGCCGAACAGGGAACTATGGCTACACCTTC	CASSRTGNYGYTF
-	TRBD2	TRBV19	TRBJ2-1	TGTGCCAGTAGTCCCCCCGCGGGACTAGCGGGGAATGAGCAGTTCTTC	CASSPPAGLAGNEQFF
-	TRBD1	TRBV19	TRBJ2-1	TGTGCCAGTAGTCCCCAGACAGGGGGCTACAATGAGCAGTTCTTC	CASSPQTGGYNEQFF
-	-	TRBV19	TRBJ1-5	TGTGCCAGTAGAATGGACTATAGCAATCAGCCCCAGCATTTT	CASRMDYSNQPQHF
-	TRBD1	TRBV10-1	TRBJ2-2	TGCGCCAGCAGTCGGGACAGTAGCTCCGGGGAGCTGTTTTTT	CASSRDSSSGELFF
-	TRBD1	TRBV27	TRBJ1-1	TGTGCCAGCAGTCAAAAGGGGGCGAGGACTGAAGCTTTCTTT	CASSQKGARTEAFF
-	-	TRBV19	TRBJ1-5	TGTGCCAGTGAGGAAAACAATCAGCCCCAGCATTTT	CASEENNQPQHF
-	TRBD1	TRBV7-3	TRBJ1-1	TGTGCCAGCAGCGCCCAGGGACAGGGGGTTGGCACTGAAGCTTTCTTT	CASSAQGQGVGTEAFF
-	-	TRBV12-3/TRBV12-4	TRBJ2-2	TGTGCCAGCAGGCGGATTTCCGGGGAGCTGTTTTTT	CASRRISGELFF
-	-	TRBV15	TRBJ2-7	TGTGCCACCAGCCGAGGACAGACTTTATACGAGCAGTACTTC	CATSRGQTLYEQYF
-	TRBD1	TRBV10-3	TRBJ1-1	TGTGCCATCAGGGACGGGACAGGTTTGGGCACTGAAGCTTTCTTT	CAIRDGTGLGTEAFF
-	-	TRBV12-5	TRBJ2-2	TGTGCTACAATTCCCGCCCGCGACAGAGCCACCGGGGAGCTGTTTTTT	CATIPARDRATGELFF
-	TRBD1	TRBV2	TRBJ1-5	TGTGCCAGCAGAACAGGGGATCTGAATCAGCCCCAGCATTTT	CASRTGDLNQPQHF
-	-	TRBV9	TRBJ1-6	TGTGCCAGCAGCATCCAGGGGAGTAATTCACCCCTCCACTTT	CASSIQGSNSPLHF
-	TRBD1	TRBV7-2	TRBJ2-7	TGTGCCAGCAGCTTAACCGGACAGGCGGCATACTACGAGCAGTACTTC	CASSLTGQAAYYEQYF
-	TRBD1	TRBV6-2/TRBV6-3	TRBJ1-5	TGTGCCAGCAGTGAGGACAGGCCTGTGGGATTGCCCCAGCATTTT	CASSEDRPVGLPQHF
-	TRBD2	TRBV4-2	TRBJ2-2	TGTGCCAGCAGCCAAGGGGTTGCAGCGGGGGGGCGTTTTACCGGGGAGCTGTTTTTT	CASSQGVAAGGRFTGELFF
-	TRBD1	TRBV5-6	TRBJ1-1	TGTGCCAGCAGCCGGGACAGGGTGCCCTCCGGGGCTTTCTTT	CASSRDRVPSGAFF
once	-	TRBV19	TRBJ2-2	TGTGCCAGTAGTACCAGTGGAGGGGGGGAGCTGTTTTTT	CASSTSGGGELFF
-	-	TRBV29-1	TRBJ2-7	TGCAGCGTTATCCCTCGGACAGAAACCATCTACGAGCAGTACTTC	CSVIPRTETIYEQYF